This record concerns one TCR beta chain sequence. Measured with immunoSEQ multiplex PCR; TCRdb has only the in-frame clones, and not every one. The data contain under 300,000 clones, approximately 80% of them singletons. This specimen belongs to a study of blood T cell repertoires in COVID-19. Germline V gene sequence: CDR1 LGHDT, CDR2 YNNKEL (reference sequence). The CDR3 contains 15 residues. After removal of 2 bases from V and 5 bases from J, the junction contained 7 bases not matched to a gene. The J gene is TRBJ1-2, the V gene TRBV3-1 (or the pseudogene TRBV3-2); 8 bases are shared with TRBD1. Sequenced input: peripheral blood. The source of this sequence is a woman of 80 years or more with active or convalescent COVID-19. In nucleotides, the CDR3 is TGTGCCAGCAGCCAACAAAACAGGGGGTGGTATGGCTACACCTTC. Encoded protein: CASSQQNRGWYGYTF.